This T cell receptor beta chain was found in a study of T cell changes during pregnancy in multiple sclerosis. J gave up 4 bases and V 6 bases, and 17 bases lay outside the gene matches. The CDR3 runs to 17 residues. CDR1 is LNHNV and CDR2 is YYDKDF in the germline V gene (reference sequence). The table came from immunoSEQ multiplex PCR; TCRdb's copy has only in-frame clones and leaves some out. Of just under 85,000 clones in the sample, about 89% are singletons; the top ten hold 2.5% to 3%. The sequence was obtained from a female donor with multiple sclerosis, enrolled in a pregnancy study. The specimen was peripheral blood, collected in the first trimester of pregnancy. This sequence joins TRBV15 and TRBJ1-2; TRBD1 matches at 7 bases. The CDR3 DNA is TGTGCCACCAGTAGTGGACAGGCTACAGAACCATCCTATGGCTACACCTTC. Protein: CATSSGQATEPSYGYTF.